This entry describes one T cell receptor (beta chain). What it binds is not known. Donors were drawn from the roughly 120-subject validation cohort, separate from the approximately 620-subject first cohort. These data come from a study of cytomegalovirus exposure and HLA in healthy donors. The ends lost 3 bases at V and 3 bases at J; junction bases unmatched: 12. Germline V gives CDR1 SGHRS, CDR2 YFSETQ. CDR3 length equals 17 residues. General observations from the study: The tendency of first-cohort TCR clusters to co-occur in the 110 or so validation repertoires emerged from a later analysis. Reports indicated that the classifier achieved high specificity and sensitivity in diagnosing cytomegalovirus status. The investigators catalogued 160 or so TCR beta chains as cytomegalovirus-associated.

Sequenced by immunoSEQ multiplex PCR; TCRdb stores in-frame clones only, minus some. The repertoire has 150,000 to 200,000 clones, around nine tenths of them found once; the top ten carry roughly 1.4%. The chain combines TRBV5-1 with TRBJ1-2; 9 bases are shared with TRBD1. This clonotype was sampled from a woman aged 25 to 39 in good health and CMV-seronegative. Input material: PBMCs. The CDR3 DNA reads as TGCGCCAGCAGCTCCAATACCCGGGACAGGGAAGACTATGGCTACACCTTC. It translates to CASSSNTRDREDYGYTF.